Presented here are 13 T cell receptor beta chains from one specimen sequenced in a study of regulatory T cells in long-lasting Graves disease. The authors built TCR beta libraries using iRepertoire HTBI primers and Arm-PCR of CDR3 regions. Via MiXCR, TCRdb re-called the multiplex PCR reads, giving one row per CDR3 protein. The sample lists about 290,000 distinct CDR3 sequences, roughly a fifth seen once, with about 56% in the top ten. Time point described: persistent/refractory GD, antithyroid drugs over 5 years with positive TRAb. Isolated PBMC RNA provided the starting material for the TCR library. The specimen was peripheral blood mononuclear cells (PBMCs), collected when the disease was refractory, from a patient treated with antithyroid drugs. All receptors derive from a female donor with Graves disease.

In its sample, this clonotype was seen many times. The chain carries TRBV20-1 and TRBJ2-7, with no clear D. The germline CDR1 and CDR2 sequences are DFQATT and SNEGSKA (reference sequence). V was trimmed by 6 bases and J by 1 base, leaving 7 bases between them. The CDR3 has 11 amino acids. CDR3 region: CSADRSYEQYF. In DNA, the CDR3 is TGCAGTGCGGACCGATCCTACGAGCAGTACTTC.

A few counts support this clonotype. The V and J genes are TRBV29-1 and TRBJ1-4; D gene ambiguous. Germline V CDR1 and CDR2: SQVTM, ANQGSEA. Deletions cut 7 bases from V and 0 bases from J, with 9 bases between. CDR3 length equals 13 residues. CDR3 coding DNA: TGCAGCGCCGGTAGGGCAACTAATGAAAAACTGTTTTTT. Protein: CSAGRATNEKLFF.

J is TRBJ2-5 and V is TRBV12-3 or TRBV12-4; D may be TRBD1 or TRBD2 (5 bases each). This CDR3 is 14 amino acids long. The V and J ends lost 5 bases and 2 bases respectively, with 12 bases between them. The CDR3 is CASSPRGGQETQYF. The CDR3 DNA reads as TGTGCCAGCAGTCCCCGTGGGGGTCAAGAGACCCAGTACTTC.

This clonotype has a handful of counts. V usage is TRBV19 and J usage is TRBJ2-4; 9 positions match TRBD2. The V gene end was trimmed by 10 bases and the J gene end by 2 bases; junction bases not matched to a gene: 12. The germline gives CDR1 LNHDA, CDR2 SQIVND (reference sequence). The CDR3 is 16 residues long. CDR3 region: CATGPAGGLTKNIQYF. DNA of the CDR3: TGTGCCACCGGCCCAGCGGGAGGTTTAACCAAAAACATTCAGTACTTC. Full variable domain (remainder filled in from reference TRBV19 and TRBJ2-4): DGGITQSPKYLFRKEGQNVTLSCEQNLNHDAMYWYRQDPGQGLRLIYYSQIVNDFQKGDIAEGYSVSREKKESFPLTVTSAQKNPTAFYLCATGPAGGLTKNIQYFGAGTRLSVL.

In this sample, this clonotype turned up a few times. The J gene is TRBJ2-7, the V gene TRBV7-2, with D perhaps matching TRBD2 (6 bases). Germline lookup yields CDR1 SGHTA and CDR2 FQGNSA. V shed 1 base and J shed 3 bases, with 10 bases lying between them. This CDR3 is built from 14 residues. CDR3 region: CASSLGEAYYEQYF. The CDR3 DNA follows: TGTGCCAGCAGCTTAGGGGAGGCTTACTACGAGCAGTACTTC.

This clonotype was recorded at least ten times. The J gene is TRBJ1-2, the V gene TRBV28; unclear D gene. The CDR3 length is 14 residues. Trimming left V 5 bases short and J 8 bases short, with 18 bases between. Germline V lookup: CDR1 MDHEN, CDR2 SYDVKM. The DNA of the CDR3 is TGTGCCAGCAGTGCTGCCACCCTTCAACGAGGCTACACCTTC. It specifies CASSAATLQRGYTF.

This clonotype showed up many times. This chain joins TRBV30 and TRBJ1-2; D ambiguous. The CDR3 has 11 residues. The V gene's germline CDR1 is GTSNPN and CDR2 SVGIG (reference sequence). V lost 4 bases and J 9 bases, leaving 12 bases between the germline ends. DNA for the CDR3: TGTGCCTGGATAGCCGGGCTGAGCTACACCTTC. It is translated as CAWIAGLSYTF.

The CDR3 reads CAWSVSGGGTEAFF. CDR3 DNA sequence: TGTGCCTGGAGTGTATCGGGGGGGGGGACTGAAGCTTTCTTT. The rearrangement links TRBV30 to TRBJ1-1, with D tentatively TRBD1 (5 bases). Between the trimmed V and J ends, which lost 0 bases and 5 bases, there was a span of 13 bases. From germline, CDR1 is GTSNPN and CDR2 SVGIG (reference sequence). This CDR3 has 14 residues.

This clonotype was picked up many times. The CDR3 region is CASSGPSAPGTGELFF. The CDR3, as DNA: TGTGCCAGCAGTGGCCCTAGTGCCCCCGGCACCGGGGAGCTGTTTTTT. The J gene is TRBJ2-2, the V gene TRBV6-1; D uncertain. The CDR3 runs 16 residues. Germline V gene lookup returns CDR1 MNHNS and CDR2 SASEGT. V was cut by 4 bases and J by 4 bases, with 16 bases left in between.

This clonotype occurred many times. CDR3 DNA sequence: TGTGCCAGCAGTTACGGCCGGGTGAAGTATGGCTACACCTTC. Amino acids: CASSYGRVKYGYTF. The chain combines TRBV6-2 or TRBV6-3 with TRBJ1-2; no firm D call. Looked up from germline, CDR1 is MNHEY and CDR2 is SVGEGT. This CDR3 has 14 amino acids. V was trimmed by 2 bases and J by 5 bases, leaving 12 bases between them.

The CDR3, as DNA: TGTGCCAGCAGTCCCTACAGGGTTAGGGGGACTAATGAAAAACTGTTTTTT. Translated: CASSPYRVRGTNEKLFF. This chain uses TRBV28 with TRBJ1-4, with D perhaps TRBD1 (6 bases). V was shortened by 5 bases and J by 2 bases, with 18 bases between the two germline ends. Germline assignment: CDR1 MDHEN and CDR2 SYDVKM. The CDR3 spans 17 residues.

This clonotype appeared a few times. This chain joins TRBV30 and TRBJ2-7, with 8 bases fitting TRBD1. The CDR3 runs to 16 residues. V was clipped by 2 bases and J by 1 base; unmatched bases: 10. Germline V gene sequence: CDR1 GTSNPN, CDR2 SVGIG (reference sequence). CDR3 DNA sequence: TGTGCCTGGAGTATGTTTTTGACAGGGGATTCCTACGAGCAGTACTTC. As protein: CAWSMFLTGDSYEQYF.

Remarks on this clonotype: A much larger clone lies one base from this, so it may be a read error. V and J are TRBV28 and TRBJ1-5; D is unresolved. The germline CDR1 and CDR2 sequences are MDHEN and SYDVKM. The CDR3 contains 16 residues. The CDR3 region has the DNA TGTGCCAGCAATTTATTGTCGGCTTATAGCAATCAGCCCCAGCATTTT. This sequence encodes CASNLLSAYSNQPQHF.